The sequence of this T cell receptor (beta chain) was determined in a study of shared clonotypes between healthy human individuals. Here immunoSEQ multiplex PCR was the method, and the copy in TCRdb shows in-frame clones only, minus some. Among about 2 million clones listed, over 85% were seen once. On this clone: The target antigen is unknown.

Study-wide points: Sampling was confined to blood; repertoires within tissues likely differ.

Donors comprised healthy HIV-negative adults lacking recent acute infections or vaccinations. The clonotype originates from a man younger than 35 in good health. The sequencing input was naive CD4+ T cells sorted from blood. Subset: CD45RA+ positively selected.

The CDR3 loop is CAWSVRRGIKVYSPLHF. DNA of the CDR3: TGTGCCTGGAGTGTACGTCGGGGAATCAAGGTCTATTCACCCCTCCACTTT. The V and J genes are TRBV30 and TRBJ1-6; D ambiguous. Germline CDR1 is GTSNPN and CDR2 is SVGIG (reference sequence). Trimming removed 0 bases from V and 8 bases from J, with 20 bases in between. The CDR3 runs 17 residues.